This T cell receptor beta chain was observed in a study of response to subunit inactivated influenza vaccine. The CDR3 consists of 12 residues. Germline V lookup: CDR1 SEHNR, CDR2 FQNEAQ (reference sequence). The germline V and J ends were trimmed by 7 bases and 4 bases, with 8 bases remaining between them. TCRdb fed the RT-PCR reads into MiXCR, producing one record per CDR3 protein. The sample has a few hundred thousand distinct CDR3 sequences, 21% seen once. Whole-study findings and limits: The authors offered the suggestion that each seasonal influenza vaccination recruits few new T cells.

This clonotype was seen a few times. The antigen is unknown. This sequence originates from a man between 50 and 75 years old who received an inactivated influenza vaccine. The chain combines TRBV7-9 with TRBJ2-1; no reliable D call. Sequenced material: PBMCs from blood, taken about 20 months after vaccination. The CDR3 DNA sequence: TGTGCCAGCACCGTCGGTTACAATGAGCAGTTCTTC. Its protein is CASTVGYNEQFF.